Shown below are 20 T cell receptor beta chains from a single sample sequenced in a study of CD8 T cells in Susac syndrome. RNA was extracted with the RNeasy kit, and a quantity of roughly 0.5 to 1 ug was reverse transcribed using random hexamers. TCRdb recomputed calls from the immunoSEQ multiplex PCR reads with MiXCR, one row per CDR3 protein. The repertoire holds some 130,000 distinct CDR3 sequences, 90% to 95% seen once, with more than 0.09% in the top ten. Sequenced: CD4+ T cells from PBMCs. All receptors derive from a human donor in good health.

This chain links TRBV12-3 or TRBV12-4 with TRBJ2-3; D is possibly TRBD1 or TRBD2 (5 bases each). The length of the CDR3 is 13 residues. V lost 5 bases, J lost 13 bases, and 19 bases lay in between. Here the CDR3 DNA reads TGTGCCAGCAGTCCCCGGGGACGCGGACGAAAGTATTTT. This codes for CASSPRGRGRKYF.

This chain links TRBV3-1 with TRBJ2-2; perhaps TRBD2 as D (6 bases). The CDR3 has 16 residues. Trimming left V 3 bases short and J 5 bases short, with 16 bases between. Germline V gene sequence: CDR1 LGHDT, CDR2 YNNKEL (reference sequence). The CDR3: CASSQTGLLLTGELFF. The CDR3 region has the DNA TGTGCCAGCAGCCAGACCGGACTACTACTTACCGGGGAGCTGTTTTTT. The variable domain in full, completed from reference TRBV3-1 and TRBJ2-2, reads DTAVSQTPKYLVTQMGNDKSIKCEQNLGHDTMYWYKQDSKKFLKIMFSYNNKELIINETVPNRFSPKSPDKAHLNLHINSLELGDSAVYFCASSQTGLLLTGELFFGEGSRLTVL.

The chain recombines TRBV28 with TRBJ2-1; 8 bases are a match to TRBD2. V was clipped by 3 bases and J by 0 bases; unmatched bases: 4. CDR1 and CDR2 from the germline V gene are MDHEN and SYDVKM. The CDR3 consists of 16 residues. In nucleotides, the CDR3 is TGTGCCAGCAGTTTGGTAGCGGGGAGCTCCTACAATGAGCAGTTCTTC. Translating gives CASSLVAGSSYNEQFF.

The genes are TRBV27 and TRBJ1-5, with D perhaps TRBD1 (5 bases). The V end was cut by 3 bases, the J end by 4 bases, with 13 bases between. CDR1 is MNHEY, CDR2 SMNVEV, per germline (reference sequence). This CDR3 is 15 amino acids long. CDR3 in amino acids: CASSFSTGGNQPQHF. Here the CDR3 DNA reads TGTGCCAGCAGTTTTTCGACCGGGGGAAATCAGCCCCAGCATTTT.

The chain has TRBV29-1 and TRBJ1-4; 7 bases line up with TRBD1. Germline CDR1 SQVTM, CDR2 ANQGSEA. Trimming at V came to 2 bases and at J to 10 bases, leaving 4 bases not matched to a gene. CDR3 length: 12 residues. Here the CDR3 reads CSVETTGTKLFF. The CDR3 DNA reads TGCAGCGTTGAAACGACAGGGACAAAACTGTTTTTT.

V usage is TRBV5-1 and J usage is TRBJ2-1, with 13 bases identical to TRBD2. The J segment lost 8 bases and the V segment lost 4 bases, leaving 6 bases of the junction unmatched. This CDR3 contains 15 residues. CDR1 is SGHRS and CDR2 is YFSETQ in the germline V gene. The CDR3 loop is CASSPLAGGTHEQFF. DNA for the CDR3: TGCGCCAGCAGCCCACTAGCGGGAGGGACCCATGAGCAGTTCTTC.

The chain combines TRBV5-4 with TRBJ2-1, with D maybe TRBD1 (6 bases). This CDR3 region has 15 residues. V was clipped by 0 bases and J by 4 bases, with 11 bases between them. Germline V gene data show CDR1 as SGHNT and CDR2 as YYREEE (reference sequence). The CDR3 region is CASSLDRGLYNEQFF. The CDR3 nucleotides are TGTGCCAGCAGCTTGGATAGGGGGTTATACAATGAGCAGTTCTTC.

Turning to this clonotype: One junction end disagrees with the germline gene, perhaps due to a read error. V is TRBV11-2 and J is TRBJ2-7; 7 bases map to TRBD1. This CDR3 is built from 16 residues. In germline, CDR1 is SGHAT, CDR2 FQNNGV. DNA for the CDR3: TGTGCCAGCAGCGCCCAATCCAATTCCCCTCGACAGGGCCTCTTATTC. Encoded protein: CASSAQSNSPRQGLLF.

J is TRBJ2-5 and V is TRBV5-6; unclear D gene. Trimming removed 2 bases from V and 2 bases from J, with 10 bases in between. In germline, CDR1 is SGHDT, CDR2 YYEEEE. This CDR3 region has 14 residues. CDR3 region: CASSFLQRQETQYF. CDR3 coding DNA: TGTGCCAGCAGCTTCCTGCAGCGACAAGAGACCCAGTACTTC.

This clonotype was observed a single time. The J gene is TRBJ2-1, the V gene TRBV20-1, with D perhaps matching TRBD2 (6 bases). Between the trimmed V and J ends, which lost 5 bases and 4 bases, there was a span of 15 bases. The CDR3 has 14 amino acids. The V gene's germline CDR1 is DFQATT and CDR2 SNEGSKA (reference sequence). The CDR3 loop is CSAEVAGRYNEQFF. In DNA form, the CDR3 reads TGCAGTGCTGAGGTGGCGGGAAGATACAATGAGCAGTTCTTC.

This sequence joins TRBV20-1 and TRBJ2-1; 7 nucleotides agree with TRBD2. This CDR3 has 17 residues. V gave up 0 bases and J gave up 1 base; unmatched junction bases: 9. CDR1 and CDR2 from the germline V gene are DFQATT and SNEGSKA (reference sequence). CDR3 sequence reads: CSARDFRLGGSYNEQFF. The DNA of the CDR3 is TGCAGTGCTAGAGACTTCCGTTTGGGGGGGTCCTACAATGAGCAGTTCTTC.

This chain uses TRBV15 with TRBJ1-5; D not resolved. Germline CDR1 reads LNHNV; CDR2 reads YYDKDF (reference sequence). Trimming shortened V by 0 bases and J by 3 bases, and 3 bases separated the two germline ends. The CDR3 extends over 13 amino acids. DNA for the CDR3: TGTGCCACCAGCAGAGATATCAATCAGCCCCAGCATTTT. Translation: CATSRDINQPQHF.

The chain has TRBV7-2 and TRBJ2-7; TRBD1 is a possible D gene (5 bases). The germline V and J ends were trimmed by 3 bases and 5 bases, with 11 bases remaining between them. The CDR3 has 13 amino acids. Germline V gives CDR1 SGHTA, CDR2 FQGNSA. The CDR3 sequence is CASSFLTGNEQYF. CDR3 nucleotide sequence: TGTGCCAGCAGCTTCCTAACAGGTAACGAGCAGTACTTC.

This sequence joins TRBV9 and TRBJ2-2, with D possibly being TRBD1 (5 bases). CDR1 SGDLS and CDR2 YYNGEE come from the germline V gene. V lost 4 bases to trimming and J lost 2 bases, with 9 bases between them. The CDR3 sequence is 14 residues long. The CDR3 nucleotides are TGTGCCAGCAGCCCCCGGACAAACACCGGGGAGCTGTTTTTT. It translates to CASSPRTNTGELFF.

The V call is TRBV7-2, the J call TRBJ2-5; no clear D gene. The CDR3 covers 14 residues. Germline CDR1 and CDR2: SGHTA and FQGNSA. Trimming pared 1 base from V and 4 bases from J, leaving 10 bases between. Here the CDR3 reads CASSLVIVRETQYF. The CDR3, as DNA: TGTGCCAGCAGCTTAGTCATCGTTAGAGAGACCCAGTACTTC.

In regard to this clonotype: An end of the junction does not agree with germline; a read error may underlie this. The chain joins TRBV5-6 to TRBJ1-2; D is uncertain. Germline-derived CDR1 and CDR2 are SGHDT and YYEEEE. This CDR3 spans 13 amino acids. CDR3 nucleotides: TGTGCCAGCTGCTTAGAAAAAAACTATGGCTACACCTTC. This codes for CASCLEKNYGYTF. Full variable domain (remainder filled in from reference TRBV5-6 and TRBJ1-2): DAGVTQSPTHLIKTRGQQVTLRCSPKSGHDTVSWYQQALGQGPQFIFQYYEEEERQRGNFPDRFSGHQFPNYSSELNVNALLLGDSALYLCASCLEKNYGYTFGSGTRLTVV.

The chain combines TRBV6-6 with TRBJ2-2; possible D gene TRBD1, 6 bases. The V end lost 6 bases, the J end lost 7 bases, and 9 bases lay between the germline ends. The CDR3 is 12 amino acids. Germline V gene sequence: CDR1 MNHNY, CDR2 SVGAGI (reference sequence). The CDR3 sequence is CASRPGDGELFF. The CDR3 nucleotides read TGTGCCAGCAGACCAGGGGACGGGGAGCTGTTTTTT.

J is TRBJ2-5 and V is TRBV20-1; D perhaps matches TRBD2 (5 bases). Germline values: CDR1 DFQATT, CDR2 SNEGSKA (reference sequence). With 5 bases removed from V and 5 bases from J, the gap between germline ends came to 9 bases. The CDR3 is made up of 11 amino acids. In DNA form, the CDR3 reads TGCAGTGCTCTCAGGAGGGAGACCCAGTACTTC. Amino acid sequence: CSALRRETQYF.

This rearrangement joins TRBV28 to TRBJ1-5; a weak D match, TRBD1 (5 bases). V was shortened by 5 bases and J by 1 base, with 12 bases between the two germline ends. CDR1 is MDHEN and CDR2 is SYDVKM in the germline V gene. CDR3 length: 15 residues. The CDR3 sequence: CASSRRPGSNQPQHF. The DNA for the CDR3 is TGTGCCAGCAGTCGTCGCCCAGGGAGCAATCAGCCCCAGCATTTT.

This sequence joins TRBV24-1 and TRBJ2-5; TRBD2 agrees at 9 bases. CDR1 and CDR2 from the germline V gene are KGHDR and SFDVKD. Trimming removed 4 bases from V and 5 bases from J; junction bases left unmatched: 7. The CDR3 runs to 15 residues. The CDR3 region is CATSEIAGVMETQYF. Here the CDR3 DNA reads TGTGCCACCAGTGAAATAGCGGGAGTAATGGAGACCCAGTACTTC.